This TCR beta chain was identified in a study of Ad26.COV2.S vaccination and SARS-CoV-2 variants. Findings of the study overall: Reportedly, spike-specific CD8+ and CD4+ T cell responses achieved substantial breadth once vaccination had taken place. Analytic work on TCR breadth and depth might have understated the full extent of total T cell responses. Spike-specific TCR breadth in vaccine recipients exceeded that seen in placebo recipients. Non-spike TCR breadth showed similarity between vaccine and placebo recipients.

About this clone itself: Its antigen is undetermined.

Trimming removed 6 bases from V and 0 bases from J, with 12 bases in between. Germline V gives CDR1 ENHRY, CDR2 SYGVKD. The CDR3 consists of 14 residues. This table comes from immunoSEQ multiplex PCR, and its TCRdb copy is limited to in-frame clones, with some not included. The data hold about 180,000 clones, with roughly 87% observed a single time. The TCR was taken from a human donor who had recovered from COVID-19. Sequenced here: peripheral blood, sampled after recovery from COVID-19. The rearrangement joins TRBV10-3 to TRBJ2-7, with D tentatively TRBD1 (5 bases). Here the CDR3 reads CAIRDTMASYEQYF. In nucleotides, the CDR3 is TGTGCCATCAGGGACACTATGGCCTCCTACGAGCAGTACTTC.